This is a list of T cell receptor beta chains from one sample in a study of blood T cell repertoires in COVID-19. The data were produced by immunoSEQ multiplex PCR, yet TCRdb's version contains in-frame clones alone and is incomplete. The sample shows 150,000 to 200,000 clones, about 86% of them seen only once. Sequenced: peripheral blood. The receptors were sampled from a woman between 65 and 79 years old with acute or convalescent COVID-19. CDR3s include the opening cysteine and the closing phenylalanine or tryptophan. D genes are given only for firm matches. Clone size is not always given. Where it is, it says once, few, many or a class for expanded clones.

j_call | v_call | d_call | clone_size | cdr3_length | cdr3_aa | cdr3_nt
TRBJ2-5 | TRBV28 | TRBD2 | NA | 15 | CASTTSLAGEETQYF | TGTGCCAGCACCACCTCACTAGCGGGAGAAGAGACCCAGTACTTC
TRBJ1-2 | TRBV10-3 | NA | NA | 13 | CAISETGYYGYTF | TGTGCCATCAGTGAAACAGGGTACTATGGCTACACCTTC
TRBJ2-1 | TRBV7-2 | TRBD1 | NA | 16 | CASTPVGTGTYNEQFF | TGTGCCAGCACCCCGGTTGGGACAGGCACCTACAATGAGCAGTTCTTC
TRBJ2-5 | TRBV5-5 | TRBD1 | NA | 19 | CASSPTSGQGVVMGETQYF | TGTGCCAGCAGCCCTACCTCGGGACAGGGGGTCGTGATGGGAGAGACCCAGTACTTC
TRBJ2-3 | TRBV7-8 | NA | NA | 14 | CASRTEGFTDTQYF | TGTGCCAGCAGGACGGAGGGGTTCACAGATACGCAGTATTTT
TRBJ2-7 | TRBV7-3 | TRBD2 | NA | 23 | CASSLRPRLADQRDPICHYEQYF | TGTGCCAGCAGCTTAAGACCTAGACTAGCGGATCAAAGGGACCCTATATGTCACTACGAGCAGTACTTC
TRBJ2-7 | TRBV6-5 | NA | NA | 14 | CASSLGTSGGEQYF | TGTGCCAGCAGTTTGGGGACATCTGGGGGCGAGCAGTACTTC
TRBJ2-1 | TRBV2 | NA | NA | 17 | CASSEAFTGTYNNEQFF | TGTGCCAGCAGTGAAGCCTTTACCGGGACTTACAACAATGAGCAGTTCTTC
TRBJ2-1 | TRBV5-1 | NA | NA | 14 | CASSLYGRGNEQFF | TGCGCCAGCAGCTTGTACGGGAGAGGTAATGAGCAGTTCTTC
TRBJ1-2 | TRBV5-6 | TRBD1 | NA | 14 | CASSAGQGNYGYTF | TGTGCCAGCAGCGCGGGACAGGGGAACTATGGCTACACCTTC
TRBJ1-5 | TRBV18 | NA | NA | 15 | CASSPSTGTNQPQHF | TGTGCCAGCTCACCAAGTACAGGGACAAATCAGCCCCAGCATTTT
TRBJ1-2 | TRBV10-2 | TRBD1 | NA | 14 | CASTTKDRDYGYTF | TGCGCCAGCACCACGAAGGACAGGGACTATGGCTACACCTTC
TRBJ2-1 | TRBV14 | NA | NA | 13 | CASSQFLAREQFF | TGTGCCAGCAGCCAATTCCTGGCCCGTGAGCAGTTCTTC
TRBJ1-1 | TRBV4-1 | NA | NA | 16 | CASSQDRWTPNTEAFF | TGCGCCAGCAGCCAAGATCGATGGACACCGAACACTGAAGCTTTCTTT
TRBJ2-7 | TRBV5-1 | TRBD2 | NA | 15 | CASSEGLAGGYEQYF | TGCGCCAGCAGCGAAGGACTAGCGGGAGGGTACGAGCAGTACTTC
TRBJ2-1 | TRBV11-2 | NA | NA | 13 | CASSLDRVNEQFF | TGTGCCAGCAGCTTAGATCGGGTCAATGAGCAGTTCTTC
TRBJ1-1 | TRBV6-6 | NA | NA | 14 | CASSYRGSNTEAFF | TGTGCCAGCAGTTACCGTGGCAGTAACACTGAAGCTTTCTTT
TRBJ2-7 | TRBV25-1 | TRBD1 | NA | 13 | CASSADRRYEQYF | TGTGCCAGCAGTGCGGACAGGCGGTACGAGCAGTACTTC
TRBJ2-3 | TRBV7-2 | TRBD2 | NA | 15 | CASSFLAGVTDTQYF | TGTGCCAGCAGCTTTCTAGCGGGAGTGACAGATACGCAGTATTTT
TRBJ1-4 | TRBV5-1 | TRBD1 | NA | 15 | CASSQRQGQGEKLFF | TGCGCCAGCAGCCAAAGACAGGGGCAGGGTGAAAAACTGTTTTTT
TRBJ2-3 | TRBV7-9 | NA | NA | 12 | CASSDDSDTQYF | TGTGCCAGCAGCGATGACAGTGATACGCAGTATTTT
TRBJ2-7 | TRBV2 | TRBD1 | NA | 14 | CASSEDRGSYEQYF | TGTGCCAGCAGTGAAGACAGGGGATCCTACGAGCAGTACTTC
TRBJ2-7 | TRBV13 | NA | few | 15 | CASSNVRRARYEQYF | TGTGCCAGCAGCAACGTTCGAAGAGCGCGATACGAGCAGTACTTC
TRBJ2-7 | TRBV5-1 | NA | NA | 12 | CASRLGVHEQYF | TGCGCCAGCCGCCTGGGAGTCCACGAGCAGTACTTC
TRBJ1-2 | TRBV29-1 | NA | NA | 12 | CSVEGGGYGYTF | TGCAGCGTTGAAGGGGGAGGTTATGGCTACACCTTC
TRBJ1-4 | TRBV4-3 | NA | NA | 15 | CASSAGSGGNEKLFF | TGCGCCAGCAGCGCGGGGTCCGGCGGTAATGAAAAACTGTTTTTT
TRBJ1-5 | TRBV25-1 | NA | once | 15 | CASSESGISNQPQHF | TGTGCCAGCAGTGAATCCGGGATTAGCAATCAGCCCCAGCATTTT
TRBJ1-4 | TRBV4-3 | TRBD1 | NA | 16 | CASSRVPQGENEKLFF | TGCGCCAGCAGCCGCGTACCACAGGGGGAGAATGAAAAACTGTTTTTT
TRBJ1-1 | TRBV7-9 | TRBD1 | NA | 14 | CASSSGQVVTEAFF | TGTGCCAGCAGCTCCGGACAGGTGGTTACTGAAGCTTTCTTT
TRBJ2-1 | TRBV11-3 | NA | NA | 13 | CASSSGLRNEQFF | TGTGCCAGCAGCTCAGGCTTACGCAATGAGCAGTTCTTC
TRBJ2-5 | TRBV10-3 | NA | NA | 15 | CATRPASRIEETQYF | TGTGCCACCCGACCAGCTAGCAGAATTGAAGAGACCCAGTACTTC
TRBJ2-4 | TRBV4-1 | NA | NA | 16 | CASSKGAGSTKNIQYF | TGCGCCAGCAGCAAAGGGGCAGGGTCGACCAAAAACATTCAGTACTTC
TRBJ1-3 | TRBV20-1 | NA | NA | 13 | CSASSDRGNTIYF | TGCAGTGCTAGTTCGGACAGAGGAAACACCATATATTTT
TRBJ1-1 | TRBV2 | TRBD1 | NA | 14 | CASSEAIQGEDAFF | TGTGCCAGCAGTGAAGCAATACAGGGGGAGGATGCTTTCTTT
TRBJ1-3 | TRBV7-2 | TRBD1 | NA | 16 | CASSLGDRSSGNTIYF | TGTGCCAGCAGCTTAGGGGACAGGAGCTCTGGAAACACCATATATTTT
TRBJ1-1 | TRBV18 | TRBD1 | NA | 16 | CASSPAPGQGFTEAFF | TGTGCCAGCTCACCGGCTCCGGGACAGGGGTTTACTGAAGCTTTCTTT
TRBJ1-2 | TRBV28 | TRBD1 | NA | 16 | CASSLISSGQGLGYTF | TGTGCCAGCAGTTTGATCTCCTCGGGACAGGGTCTGGGCTACACCTTC
TRBJ1-6 | TRBV27 | TRBD1 | NA | 13 | CASSSTGLSPLHF | TGTGCCAGCAGCTCGACAGGGTTGTCACCCCTCCACTTT
TRBJ1-5 | TRBV28 | TRBD1 | NA | 17 | CASSLHRGLYSNQPQHF | TGTGCCAGCAGTTTACACAGGGGCCTATATAGCAATCAGCCCCAGCATTTT
TRBJ1-1 | TRBV10-3 | TRBD1 | few | 16 | CAISDRDRGGDTEAFF | TGTGCCATCAGTGACCGGGACAGGGGTGGTGACACTGAAGCTTTCTTT
TRBJ1-3 | TRBV10-3 | TRBD1 | NA | 14 | CAISPGGAGNTIYF | TGTGCCATCAGCCCAGGGGGAGCTGGAAACACCATATATTTT
TRBJ1-2 | TRBV3-1/TRBV3-2 | NA | NA | 15 | CASSQDGQGTGGYTF | TGTGCCAGCAGCCAAGATGGGCAAGGGACTGGTGGCTACACCTTC
TRBJ2-3 | TRBV5-1 | NA | NA | 11 | CASRTGDTQYF | TGCGCCAGCAGGACGGGAGATACGCAGTATTTT
TRBJ2-7 | TRBV19 | TRBD1 | NA | 13 | CASSGDRSYEQYF | TGTGCCAGTAGCGGGGACAGATCCTACGAGCAGTACTTC
TRBJ2-2 | TRBV7-2 | TRBD1 | NA | 16 | CASSLAVRGLTGELFF | TGTGCCAGCAGCTTAGCAGTCAGGGGGCTCACCGGGGAGCTGTTTTTT
TRBJ2-1 | TRBV24-1 | TRBD1 | NA | 15 | CATSYPGTVNNEQFF | TGTGCCACCAGTTACCCCGGGACAGTGAACAATGAGCAGTTCTTC
TRBJ2-1 | TRBV30 | TRBD2 | NA | 14 | CAWRLAGAGYEQFF | TGTGCCTGGAGACTAGCGGGAGCTGGGTATGAGCAGTTCTTC